This TCR beta chain was observed in a study of control samples from healthy donors and cancer patients. TCRdb keeps only in-frame clones here, not all; method: immunoSEQ multiplex PCR. Here the sample spans under 110,000 clones, approximately 90% being singletons. This TCR came from a man younger than 45 in good health. Sequences were obtained from blood.

In nucleotides, the CDR3 is TGTGCCAGCACCCCACGGGGGGGGATTGGCTACACCTTC. Residues: CASTPRGGIGYTF. The chain employs TRBV27 and TRBJ1-2; D is possibly TRBD1 (5 bases). Germline V gives CDR1 MNHEY, CDR2 SMNVEV (reference sequence). The CDR3 spans 13 residues. Trimming removed 7 bases at V and 7 bases at J, with 16 bases between.